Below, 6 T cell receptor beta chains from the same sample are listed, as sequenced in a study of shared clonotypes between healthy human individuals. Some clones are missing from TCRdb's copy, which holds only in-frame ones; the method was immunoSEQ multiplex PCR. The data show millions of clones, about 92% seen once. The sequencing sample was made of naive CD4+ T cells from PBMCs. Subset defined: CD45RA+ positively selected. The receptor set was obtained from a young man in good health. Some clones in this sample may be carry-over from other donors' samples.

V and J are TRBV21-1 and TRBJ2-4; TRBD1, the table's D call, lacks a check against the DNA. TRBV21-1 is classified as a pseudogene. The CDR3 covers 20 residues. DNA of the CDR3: TGTGCCAGCACCCCCCAAGATATAGGACAGCCGGCCGTAGCCAAAAACATTCAGTACTTC. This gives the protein CASTPQDIGQPAVAKNIQYF.

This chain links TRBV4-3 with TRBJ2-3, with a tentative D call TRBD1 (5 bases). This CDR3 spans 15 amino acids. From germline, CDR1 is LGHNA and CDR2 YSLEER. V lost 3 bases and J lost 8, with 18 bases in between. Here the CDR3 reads CASSQDTTTFFTQYF. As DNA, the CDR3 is TGCGCCAGCAGCCAGGACACGACCACCTTTTTTACGCAGTATTTT.

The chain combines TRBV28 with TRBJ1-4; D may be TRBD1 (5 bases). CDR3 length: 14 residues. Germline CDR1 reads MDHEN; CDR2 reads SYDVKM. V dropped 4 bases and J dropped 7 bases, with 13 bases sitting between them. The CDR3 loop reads CASSSPGSSEKLFF. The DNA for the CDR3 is TGTGCCAGCAGTTCCCCAGGGAGTAGTGAAAAACTGTTTTTT.

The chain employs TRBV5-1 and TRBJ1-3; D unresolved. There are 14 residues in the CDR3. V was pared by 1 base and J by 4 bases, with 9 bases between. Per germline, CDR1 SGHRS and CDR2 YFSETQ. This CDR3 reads CASSLFGRGNTIYF. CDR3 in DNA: TGCGCCAGCAGCTTGTTTGGGAGGGGAAACACCATATATTTT.

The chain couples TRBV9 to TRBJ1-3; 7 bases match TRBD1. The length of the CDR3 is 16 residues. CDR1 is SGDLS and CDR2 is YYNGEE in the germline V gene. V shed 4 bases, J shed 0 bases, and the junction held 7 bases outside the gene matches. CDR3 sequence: CASSPTGAHSGNTIYF. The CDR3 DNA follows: TGTGCCAGCAGCCCCACAGGGGCCCACTCTGGAAACACCATATATTTT.

The CDR3 loop is CASRLPGAQVSGYTF. CDR3 bases: TGTGCCAGCAGACTCCCAGGGGCGCAGGTCAGCGGCTACACCTTC. The chain has TRBV6-1 and TRBJ1-2; tentative D call: TRBD1 (6 bases). V lost 6 bases and J lost 8, with 22 bases in between. The CDR3 loop spans 15 amino acids. Germline assignment: CDR1 MNHNS and CDR2 SASEGT.